The 19 T cell receptor beta chains presented below share a single source sample, sequenced in a study of graft-versus-host responses after intestinal transplantation. The antigens these receptors bind are not known. The data were produced by immunoSEQ multiplex PCR, yet TCRdb's version contains in-frame clones alone and is incomplete. The sample has roughly 120,000 clones; approximately 92% are singletons. The sample was unstimulated CD4+ T cells sorted from spleen or lymph node cells, taken before intestinal transplant. The origin of the receptors is a human donor who received an intestinal transplant.

This clone has more than one count but fewer than ten. The CDR3 loop is CASSSDRAKNIQYF. Written as DNA, the CDR3 is TGTGCCAGCAGTTCGGACAGGGCCAAAAACATTCAGTACTTC. The chain uses TRBV6-6 and TRBJ2-4, with TRBD1 identical over 7 bases. The CDR3 runs 14 residues. The trim removed 4 bases at V and 1 base at J, leaving 1 base unmatched. Germline CDR1 reads MNHNY; CDR2 reads SVGAGI (reference sequence).

The gene calls are TRBV5-1 and TRBJ1-6; D may be TRBD1 (6 bases). The germline V gene has CDR1 SGHRS and CDR2 YFSETQ. CDR3 length equals 13 residues. Trimming removed 6 bases at V and 5 bases at J, with 9 bases between. This CDR3 is CASNAGDNSPLHF. In nucleotides, the CDR3 is TGCGCCAGCAACGCAGGGGATAATTCACCCCTCCACTTT.

The chain links TRBV7-2 to TRBJ2-1, with 14 bases lining up with TRBD2. The CDR3 totals 16 residues. V was pared by 1 base and J by 10 bases, with 6 bases of the junction left unmatched. Germline loops: CDR1 SGHTA, CDR2 FQGNSA. The CDR3 nucleotides read TGTGCCAGCAGCTTAGGGGGGACTAGCGGGAGAGGGGAGCAGTTCTTC. This codes for CASSLGGTSGRGEQFF.

The J gene is TRBJ2-7, the V gene TRBV6-5; D may be TRBD1 or TRBD2 (5 bases each). The CDR3 runs to 15 residues. V lost 0 bases to trimming and J lost 0 bases, with 9 bases between them. Germline V lookup: CDR1 MNHEY, CDR2 SVGAGI. DNA for the CDR3: TGTGCCAGCAGTTACTCCGGGACGAGCTCCTACGAGCAGTACTTC. Protein product: CASSYSGTSSYEQYF.

This rearrangement joins TRBV10-3 to TRBJ1-1; no clear D. The CDR3 covers 13 residues. Trimming left V 3 bases short and J 1 base short, with 6 bases between. CDR1 is ENHRY and CDR2 is SYGVKD in the germline V gene. CDR3 nucleotides: TGTGCCATCAGTGAAGACCCGAACACTGAAGCTTTCTTT. It codes for CAISEDPNTEAFF.

This chain joins TRBV6-1 and TRBJ2-7; a possible D gene is TRBD2 (5 bases). Germline CDR1 reads MNHNS; CDR2 reads SASEGT. This CDR3 spans 16 amino acids. Trimming pared 2 bases from V and 3 bases from J, leaving 17 bases between. Written as DNA, the CDR3 is TGTGCCAGCAGTGAACTGTTTGTGCGGGTGAGCTACGAGCAGTACTTC. Translated, it gives CASSELFVRVSYEQYF.

The chain uses TRBV5-1 and TRBJ2-7, with 9 bases matching TRBD1. V trimming: 0 bases; J trimming: 0 bases; junction bases outside the gene matches: 1. The CDR3 covers 15 residues. Germline CDR1 is SGHRS and CDR2 is YFSETQ. The CDR3 DNA follows: TGCGCCAGCAGCTTGGCGACAGGGGGCTCCTACGAGCAGTACTTC. This encodes CASSLATGGSYEQYF.

The chain has TRBV30 and TRBJ1-1; no firm D call. The CDR3 is made up of 13 amino acids. V dropped 0 bases and J dropped 0 bases, with 5 bases sitting between them. From germline, CDR1 is GTSNPN and CDR2 SVGIG (reference sequence). The CDR3 reads CAWSVRVNTEAFF. Here the CDR3 DNA reads TGTGCCTGGAGTGTAAGGGTGAACACTGAAGCTTTCTTT.

The chain has TRBV7-9 and TRBJ1-2; 10 bases fit TRBD1. V lost 6 bases and J lost 4; bases outside the gene matches: 5. The CDR3 consists of 14 residues. Germline V gives CDR1 SEHNR, CDR2 FQNEAQ (reference sequence). The CDR3 DNA is TGTGCCAGCAGTGACCGGGACAGGGGCTATGGCTACACCTTC. Protein product: CASSDRDRGYGYTF.

The count of this clone is one. This chain links TRBV2 with TRBJ2-1; 9 bases agree with TRBD1. The CDR3 covers 13 residues. Trimming at V came to 6 bases and at J to 7 bases, leaving 4 bases not matched to a gene. Germline CDR1 and CDR2: SNHLY and FYNNEI. The DNA of the CDR3 is TGTGCCAGCAGACAGGGGGCGAGGAATGAGCAGTTCTTC. Translating it yields CASRQGARNEQFF.

This sequence joins TRBV5-4 and TRBJ2-3; D gene unclear. The germline V gene encodes CDR1 SGHNT and CDR2 YYREEE (reference sequence). The CDR3 contains 15 residues. The V gene lost 4 bases and the J gene lost 1 base, with 13 bases spanning the gap. The CDR3 nucleotides read TGTGCCAGCAGCCAGCCTGCCCGGGGCACAGATACGCAGTATTTT. It yields the protein CASSQPARGTDTQYF.

DNA of the CDR3: TGTGCCAGCAGCCCTACAGGGGGCATCTACGAGCAGTACTTC. Protein: CASSPTGGIYEQYF. The chain joins TRBV14 to TRBJ2-7; TRBD1 matches at 9 bases. This CDR3 is 14 amino acids long. Germline CDR1 SGHDN, CDR2 FVKESK. Trimming took 4 bases from V and 3 from J; bases not matched to a gene: 4. The variable domain in full, with the rest retrieved from reference TRBV14 and TRBJ2-7, is EAGVTQFPSHSVIEKGQTVTLRCDPISGHDNLYWYRRVMGKEIKFLLHFVKESKQDESGMPNNRFLAERTGGTYSTLKVQPAELEDSGVYFCASSPTGGIYEQYFGPGTRLTVT.

The chain has TRBV9 and TRBJ1-1, with D perhaps matching TRBD1 (6 bases). The V gene lost 4 bases and the J gene lost 10 bases, with 20 bases spanning the gap. CDR3 size: 14 residues. Germline V gives CDR1 SGDLS, CDR2 YYNGEE. The CDR3 loop is CASSPDRTYRGAFF. CDR3 sequence (DNA): TGTGCCAGCAGCCCCGACAGGACCTACCGGGGAGCTTTCTTT.

This chain connects TRBV15 to TRBJ2-7; perhaps TRBD1 as D (6 bases). From germline, CDR1 is LNHNV and CDR2 YYDKDF (reference sequence). Trimming took 1 base from V and 6 from J, leaving 19 bases between them. The CDR3 extends over 16 amino acids. In DNA, the CDR3 is TGTGCCACCAGCAGAGTGGGCGGCAGGGGAGAGGGCGAGCAGTACTTC. Residues: CATSRVGGRGEGEQYF.

This chain links TRBV4-1 with TRBJ2-7, with a weak D call TRBD1 (5 bases). V was cut by 0 bases and J by 3 bases, with 12 bases left in between. The CDR3 is made up of 15 amino acids. Germline CDR1 is MGHRA and CDR2 is YSYEKL. The CDR3, as DNA: TGCGCCAGCAGCCAAGATAGGACACCTTACTACGAGCAGTACTTC. Protein product: CASSQDRTPYYEQYF.

V and J are TRBV27 and TRBJ2-7; 8 bases agree with TRBD2. Looked up from germline, CDR1 is MNHEY and CDR2 is SMNVEV (reference sequence). The CDR3 length is 13 residues. The ends lost 6 bases at V and 6 bases at J; junction bases unmatched: 7. CDR3 in amino acids: CASSLVRGGEQYF. CDR3 nucleotides: TGTGCCAGCAGCCTGGTCCGGGGGGGCGAGCAGTACTTC.

V gene TRBV28 combines with J gene TRBJ1-2, with D tentatively TRBD1 (6 bases). The CDR3 has 13 amino acids. V was trimmed by 6 bases and J by 8 bases, leaving 16 bases between them. Per the germline V gene, CDR1 is MDHEN and CDR2 is SYDVKM. CDR3 nucleotide sequence: TGTGCCAGCAGAATAACCGGGACAACGGGCTACACCTTC. Encoded protein: CASRITGTTGYTF.

The chain couples TRBV5-1 to TRBJ2-2; D is ambiguous. Germline assignment: CDR1 SGHRS and CDR2 YFSETQ. V gave up 1 base and J gave up 2 bases, with 12 bases separating them. This CDR3 comprises 16 residues. This chain's CDR3 is CASSLSIQSNTGELFF. CDR3 bases: TGCGCCAGCAGCTTGAGTATCCAATCCAACACCGGGGAGCTGTTTTTT.

The chain employs TRBV19 and TRBJ1-2, with 9 bases that match TRBD1. Germline CDR1 is LNHDA and CDR2 is SQIVND (reference sequence). V gave up 5 bases and J gave up 5 bases; unmatched junction bases: 6. This CDR3 spans 14 amino acids. The CDR3 DNA reads TGTGCCAGTAGTTCTTACAGGGGGCGGTATGGCTACACCTTC. Translating it yields CASSSYRGRYGYTF.